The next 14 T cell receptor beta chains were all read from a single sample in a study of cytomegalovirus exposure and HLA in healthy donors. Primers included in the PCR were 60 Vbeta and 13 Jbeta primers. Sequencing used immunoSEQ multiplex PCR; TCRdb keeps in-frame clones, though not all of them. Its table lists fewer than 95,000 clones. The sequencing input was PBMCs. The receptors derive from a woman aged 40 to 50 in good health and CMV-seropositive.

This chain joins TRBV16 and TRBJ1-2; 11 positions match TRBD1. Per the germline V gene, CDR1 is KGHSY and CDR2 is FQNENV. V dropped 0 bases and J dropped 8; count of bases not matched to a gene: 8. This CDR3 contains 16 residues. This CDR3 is CASSQSKGQGGSGYTF. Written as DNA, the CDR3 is TGTGCCAGCAGCCAATCGAAGGGACAGGGGGGAAGCGGCTACACCTTC.

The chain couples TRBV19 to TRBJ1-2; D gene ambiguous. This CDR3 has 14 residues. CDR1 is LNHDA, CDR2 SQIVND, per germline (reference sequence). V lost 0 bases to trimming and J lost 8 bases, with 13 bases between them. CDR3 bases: TGTGCCAGTAGTATAGATAGGCGTTCGGGAGGCTACACCTTC. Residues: CASSIDRRSGGYTF.

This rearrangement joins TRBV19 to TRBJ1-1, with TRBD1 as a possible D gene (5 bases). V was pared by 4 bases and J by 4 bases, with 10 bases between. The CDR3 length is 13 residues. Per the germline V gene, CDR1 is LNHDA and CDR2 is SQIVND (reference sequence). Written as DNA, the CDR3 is TGTGCCAGTAGTACAGGGTTAGCCACTGAAGCTTTCTTT. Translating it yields CASSTGLATEAFF.

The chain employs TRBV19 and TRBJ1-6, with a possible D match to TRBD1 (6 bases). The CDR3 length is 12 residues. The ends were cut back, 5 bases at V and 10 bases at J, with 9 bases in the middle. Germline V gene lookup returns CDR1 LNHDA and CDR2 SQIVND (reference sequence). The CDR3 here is CASSAQGSPLHF. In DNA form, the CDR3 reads TGTGCCAGTAGTGCACAGGGCTCACCCCTCCACTTT. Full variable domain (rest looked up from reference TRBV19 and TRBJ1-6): DGGITQSPKYLFRKEGQNVTLSCEQNLNHDAMYWYRQDPGQGLRLIYYSQIVNDFQKGDIAEGYSVSREKKESFPLTVTSAQKNPTAFYLCASSAQGSPLHFGNGTRLTVT.

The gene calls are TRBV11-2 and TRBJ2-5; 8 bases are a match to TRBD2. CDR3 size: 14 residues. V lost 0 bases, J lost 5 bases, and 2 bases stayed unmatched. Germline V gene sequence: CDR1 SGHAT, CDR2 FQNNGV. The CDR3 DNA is TGTGCCAGCAGCTTAGATCCGGGAGGGGAGACCCAGTACTTC. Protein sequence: CASSLDPGGETQYF.

The DNA of the CDR3 is TGTGCCAGCAGCGTAAGCGCCGCAACTAATGAAAAACTGTTTTTT. Protein: CASSVSAATNEKLFF. This chain uses TRBV9 with TRBJ1-4; D not resolved. Germline CDR1 and CDR2: SGDLS and YYNGEE. Trimming shortened V by 1 base and J by 0 bases, and 7 bases separated the two germline ends. The CDR3 contains 15 residues.

The CDR3, as DNA: TGTGCCAGCAGCTTAGACCCGGCTAGCGGAAACGAGCAGTACTTC. Protein: CASSLDPASGNEQYF. The V call is TRBV11-3, the J call TRBJ2-7; 7 bases match TRBD2. The CDR3 runs 15 residues. The V and J ends lost 0 bases and 5 bases, in that order; junction bases with no gene match: 7. Germline CDR1 is SGHNT and CDR2 is YENEEA.

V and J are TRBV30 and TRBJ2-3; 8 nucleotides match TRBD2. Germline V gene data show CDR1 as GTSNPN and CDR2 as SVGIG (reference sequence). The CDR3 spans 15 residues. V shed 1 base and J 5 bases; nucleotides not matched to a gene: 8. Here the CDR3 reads CAWSGFSGRIDTQYF. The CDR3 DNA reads TGTGCCTGGAGTGGGTTCAGCGGGAGAATAGATACGCAGTATTTT.

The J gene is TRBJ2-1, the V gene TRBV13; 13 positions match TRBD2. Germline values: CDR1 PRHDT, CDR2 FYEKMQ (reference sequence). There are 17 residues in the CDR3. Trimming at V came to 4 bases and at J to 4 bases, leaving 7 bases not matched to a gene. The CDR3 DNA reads TGTGCCAGCAGCTCCGGACTAGCGGGGGATTTATACAATGAGCAGTTCTTC. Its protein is CASSSGLAGDLYNEQFF.

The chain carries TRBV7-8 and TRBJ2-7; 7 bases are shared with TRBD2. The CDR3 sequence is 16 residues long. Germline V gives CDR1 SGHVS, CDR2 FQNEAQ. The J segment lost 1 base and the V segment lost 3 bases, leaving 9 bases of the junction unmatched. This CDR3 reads CASSLSAGGFSYEQYF. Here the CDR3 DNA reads TGTGCCAGCAGCTTGTCCGCCGGGGGGTTTTCCTACGAGCAGTACTTC.

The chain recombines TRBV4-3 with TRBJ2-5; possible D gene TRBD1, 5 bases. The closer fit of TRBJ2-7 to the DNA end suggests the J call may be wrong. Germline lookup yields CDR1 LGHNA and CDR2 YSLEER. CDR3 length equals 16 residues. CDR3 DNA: TGCGCCAGCAGCCAAGATCTTGGACACATCTCCTACGAGCAGTACTTC. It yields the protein CASSQDLGHISYEQYF.

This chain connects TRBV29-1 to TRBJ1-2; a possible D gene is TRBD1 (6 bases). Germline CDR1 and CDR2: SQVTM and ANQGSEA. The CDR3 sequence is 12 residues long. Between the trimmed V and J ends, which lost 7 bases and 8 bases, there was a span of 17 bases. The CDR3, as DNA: TGCAGCGCACCACAGGGCTCGGGAGGCTACACCTTC. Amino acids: CSAPQGSGGYTF. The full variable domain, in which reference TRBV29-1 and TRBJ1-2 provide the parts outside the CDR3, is SAVISQKPSRDICQRGTSLTIQCQVDSQVTMMFWYRQQPGQSLTLIATANQGSEATYESGFVIDKFPISRPNLTFSTLTVSNMSPEDSSIYLCSAPQGSGGYTFGSGTRLTVV.

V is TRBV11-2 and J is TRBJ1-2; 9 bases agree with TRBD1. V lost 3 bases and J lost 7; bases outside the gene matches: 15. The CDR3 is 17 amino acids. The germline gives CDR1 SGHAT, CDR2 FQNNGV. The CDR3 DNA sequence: TGTGCCAGCAGCTTCAATGGGGACAGGGAAATCTTAGGTGGCTACACCTTC. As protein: CASSFNGDREILGGYTF.

The chain's CDR3 is CASSQAGTSGTDTQYF. The CDR3 coding sequence is TGCGCCAGCAGCCAAGCCGGGACTAGCGGGACAGATACGCAGTATTTT. The genes are TRBV4-1 and TRBJ2-3; 12 bases fit TRBD2. Losses at the gene ends were 1 base for V and 3 bases for J; bases not matched to a gene: 2. CDR3 size: 16 residues. The V gene's germline CDR1 is MGHRA and CDR2 YSYEKL.